This T cell receptor beta chain was sequenced in a study of T cells in Graves' hyperthyroidism and ophthalmopathy. Researchers took RNA transcripts and amplified the TCR beta CDR3 regions from them. Carried out on the TCR CDR3, a first-round RT-PCR used the HTBI primer set. TCRdb reprocessed the multiplex PCR reads via MiXCR and lists one record per CDR3 protein. The sample yields some 490,000 distinct CDR3 sequences, roughly 23% seen once. V shed 4 bases, J shed 7 bases, and the junction held 4 bases outside the gene matches. CDR1 and CDR2 (germline): SGHDN, FVKESK. This CDR3 is built from 13 residues.

The genes are TRBV14 and TRBJ2-7; 10 bases agree with TRBD2. The receptor was isolated from an older woman with Graves' ophthalmopathy. The specimen was blood. The CDR3 region is CASSLSGRWEQYF. The CDR3 nucleotides read TGTGCCAGCAGCCTTAGCGGGAGGTGGGAGCAGTACTTC.